The 20 T cell receptor beta chains presented below share a single source sample, sequenced in a study of B cell selection in AIRE deficiency. The sorted conventional CD4 T cells were gated as CD4+CD127+. Sequencing used immunoSEQ multiplex PCR; TCRdb keeps in-frame clones, though not all of them. The profile covers under 30,000 clones, with roughly 96% appearing a single time and roughly 0.22% taken by the ten largest. Sequenced material: CD4+CD127+ conventional T cells sorted from PBMCs. The receptor set was obtained from a human donor in good health.

This clone was seen once. The rearrangement uses TRBV7-3 and TRBJ2-7; 9 positions agree with TRBD2. CDR1 and CDR2 (germline): SGHTA, FQGTGA. The CDR3 extends over 17 amino acids. With 2 bases clipped from V and 2 bases from J, the junction kept 10 bases outside the gene matches. CDR3 bases: TGTGCCAGCAGCTTAGGTTTCCCTAGCGGGACGACCTACGAGCAGTACTTC. Translation: CASSLGFPSGTTYEQYF.

J is TRBJ1-3 and V is TRBV5-8; the D is unclear. The CDR3 consists of 14 residues. CDR1 and CDR2 from the germline V gene are SGHTS and YDEGEE. The V and J ends lost 3 bases and 0 bases respectively, with 7 bases between them. The CDR3 region is CASSSGHSGNTIYF. DNA of the CDR3: TGTGCCAGCAGCTCCGGTCACTCTGGAAACACCATATATTTT.

The chain is built from TRBV7-9 and TRBJ2-5, with a possible D match to TRBD2 (7 bases). Germline loops: CDR1 SEHNR, CDR2 FQNEAQ (reference sequence). The CDR3 extends over 15 amino acids. Trimming removed 5 bases from V and 2 bases from J, with 15 bases in between. CDR3 bases: TGTGCCAGCAGCCCTGGGGGGAGGGGGCAAGAGACCCAGTACTTC. It translates to CASSPGGRGQETQYF. Variable domain in full (rest from reference TRBV7-9 and TRBJ2-5): DTGVSQNPRHKITKRGQNVTFRCDPISEHNRLYWYRQTLGQGPEFLTYFQNEAQLEKSRLLSDRFSAERPKGSFSTLEIQRTEQGDSAMYLCASSPGGRGQETQYFGPGTRLLVL.

V is TRBV5-1 and J is TRBJ2-1; D not resolved. Germline V gives CDR1 SGHRS, CDR2 YFSETQ. Deletions cut 3 bases from V and 4 bases from J, with 17 bases between. The CDR3 extends over 16 amino acids. The CDR3 DNA reads as TGCGCCAGCAGCTACCCCGACCAGTTCCGTTACAATGAGCAGTTCTTC. Protein: CASSYPDQFRYNEQFF.

This clone was observed a single time. This chain joins TRBV2 and TRBJ2-1, with 8 positions matching TRBD2. The germline gives CDR1 SNHLY, CDR2 FYNNEI. The CDR3 covers 17 residues. V shed 3 bases and J 2 bases; nucleotides not matched to a gene: 9. The CDR3 region has the DNA TGTGCCAGCAGTGAGGGAGGTAGCGGGATGACCTACAATGAGCAGTTCTTC. Translation gives CASSEGGSGMTYNEQFF.

The chain employs TRBV5-4 and TRBJ1-2; D is unclear. Germline assignment: CDR1 SGHNT and CDR2 YYREEE (reference sequence). V dropped 4 bases and J dropped 8 bases, with 12 bases sitting between them. This CDR3 spans 12 amino acids. The CDR3 coding sequence is TGTGCCAGCAGCCCGCCCGGTTACGGCTACACCTTC. The encoded protein is CASSPPGYGYTF.

This sequence joins TRBV6-1 and TRBJ1-1, with TRBD1 as a possible D gene (6 bases). Germline V gene sequence: CDR1 MNHNS, CDR2 SASEGT. This CDR3 spans 14 amino acids. Deletions cut 3 bases from V and 2 bases from J, with 10 bases between. The CDR3 sequence is CASSEGGLNTEAFF. As DNA, the CDR3 is TGTGCCAGCAGTGAGGGGGGCCTAAACACTGAAGCTTTCTTT.

This chain joins TRBV7-2 and TRBJ1-5, with D possibly matching TRBD1 (5 bases). Germline CDR1 SGHTA, CDR2 FQGNSA. The ends were cut back, 5 bases at V and 5 bases at J, with 16 bases in the middle. The CDR3 runs 15 residues. The CDR3 protein is CASSVVGGSHQPQHF. Here the CDR3 DNA reads TGTGCCAGCAGCGTGGTCGGGGGGTCTCATCAGCCCCAGCATTTT.

The chain employs TRBV4-2 and TRBJ1-6; 7 positions match TRBD1. Germline V CDR1 and CDR2: LGHNA, YNFKEQ. V shed 1 base, J shed 8 bases, and the junction held 5 bases outside the gene matches. The CDR3 length is 15 residues. CDR3 amino acids: CASSQGTGTDSPLHF. The CDR3 nucleotides read TGTGCCAGCAGCCAAGGGACAGGAACTGATTCACCCCTCCACTTT.

This chain joins TRBV7-2 and TRBJ2-5; no clear D gene. V was cut by 4 bases and J by 5 bases, with 8 bases left in between. The CDR3 covers 12 residues. The germline V gene encodes CDR1 SGHTA and CDR2 FQGNSA. The CDR3 sequence: CASSSGWETQYF. CDR3 nucleotide sequence: TGTGCCAGCAGCTCAGGATGGGAGACCCAGTACTTC.

The J gene is TRBJ1-2, the V gene TRBV10-2, with TRBD1 as a possible D gene (5 bases). This CDR3 is 14 amino acids long. CDR1 WSHSY and CDR2 SAAADI come from the germline V gene. Trimming took 0 bases from V and 8 from J, leaving 13 bases between them. The CDR3 region is CASSESSLGEGYTF. The CDR3 DNA follows: TGCGCCAGCAGTGAGTCAAGTTTAGGGGAAGGCTACACCTTC.

The chain recombines TRBV19 with TRBJ1-2; a possible D gene is TRBD1 (6 bases). The V gene lost 7 bases and the J gene lost 8 bases, with 20 bases spanning the gap. This CDR3 is 14 amino acids long. Looked up from germline, CDR1 is LNHDA and CDR2 is SQIVND (reference sequence). The CDR3 bases are TGTGCCAGTATGGGGATACAGGGCCTGAGGGGCTACACCTTC. Its protein is CASMGIQGLRGYTF.

This sequence joins TRBV7-9 and TRBJ1-5; maybe TRBD1 (5 bases). Germline values: CDR1 SEHNR, CDR2 FQNEAQ (reference sequence). V lost 5 bases and J lost 0, with 8 bases in between. The CDR3 sequence is 14 residues long. CDR3 nucleotide sequence: TGTGCCAGCAGCCCGGACAATAGCAATCAGCCCCAGCATTTT. Encoded protein: CASSPDNSNQPQHF.

The CDR3 sequence: CASISGFWAEFTDTQYF. DNA of the CDR3: TGTGCCAGCATTTCCGGTTTTTGGGCTGAATTCACAGATACGCAGTATTTT. The rearrangement links TRBV2 to TRBJ2-3; D gene uncertain. The length of the CDR3 is 17 residues. Per the germline V gene, CDR1 is SNHLY and CDR2 is FYNNEI. Trimming removed 7 bases from V and 2 bases from J, with 22 bases in between.

The sample holds one count of this clone. J is TRBJ2-7 and V is TRBV18, with TRBD1 matching 7 bases. This CDR3 has 14 residues. Germline V gene data show CDR1 as KGHSH and CDR2 as LQKENI. V shed 1 base and J 11 bases; nucleotides not matched to a gene: 11. CDR3 sequence reads: CASSPRQGTYEEYF. DNA for the CDR3: TGTGCCAGCTCACCACGACAGGGAACCTACGAAGAGTACTTC. The full variable domain, completed using reference TRBV18 and TRBJ2-7, is NAGVMQNPRHLVRRRGQEARLRCSPMKGHSHVYWYRQLPEEGLKFMVYLQKENIIDESGMPKERFSAEFPKEGPSILRIQQVVRGDSAAYFCASSPRQGTYEEYFGPGTRLTVT.

The V call is TRBV6-6, the J call TRBJ2-1, with 7 nucleotides matching TRBD1. The germline V gene has CDR1 MNHNY and CDR2 SVGAGI (reference sequence). This CDR3 region has 15 residues. V lost 6 bases, J lost 8 bases, and 13 bases stayed unmatched. The CDR3 sequence is CASSVGRGFGYEQFF. In DNA, the CDR3 is TGTGCCAGCAGCGTAGGCAGGGGGTTTGGGTATGAGCAGTTCTTC.

This rearrangement joins TRBV9 to TRBJ2-5; 8 bases fit TRBD2. The germline V gene has CDR1 SGDLS and CDR2 YYNGEE. The CDR3 covers 15 residues. V shed 0 bases, J shed 2 bases, and the junction held 3 bases outside the gene matches. The DNA of the CDR3 is TGTGCCAGCAGCGTAGCGGGGGGGATACAAGAGACCCAGTACTTC. It translates to CASSVAGGIQETQYF.

V is TRBV5-4 and J is TRBJ2-1; 9 bases are a match to TRBD1. The J segment lost 7 bases and the V segment lost 4 bases, leaving 6 bases of the junction unmatched. The CDR3 totals 14 residues. Germline CDR1 is SGHNT and CDR2 is YYREEE (reference sequence). In nucleotides, the CDR3 is TGTGCCAGCAGCCCAAGGACAGGGGAGAATGAGCAGTTCTTC. This codes for CASSPRTGENEQFF.

The rearrangement joins TRBV6-5 to TRBJ2-7, with 7 positions matching TRBD1. The CDR3 has 15 residues. Germline CDR1 MNHEY, CDR2 SVGAGI. With V trimmed by 2 bases and J by 4 bases, 8 bases remained unmatched. This chain's CDR3 is CASSYLPRQGYEQYF. CDR3 bases: TGTGCCAGCAGTTACCTACCGAGACAGGGATACGAGCAGTACTTC.

The CDR3 reads CASSGGGVQETQYF. The CDR3 DNA is TGCGCCAGCAGCGGCGGGGGGGTCCAAGAGACCCAGTACTTC. This chain links TRBV5-1 with TRBJ2-5; 9 positions agree with TRBD2. CDR3 length: 14 residues. Germline trimming cut 4 bases from V and 1 base from J; bases unmatched to any gene: 2. Per germline, CDR1 SGHRS and CDR2 YFSETQ.